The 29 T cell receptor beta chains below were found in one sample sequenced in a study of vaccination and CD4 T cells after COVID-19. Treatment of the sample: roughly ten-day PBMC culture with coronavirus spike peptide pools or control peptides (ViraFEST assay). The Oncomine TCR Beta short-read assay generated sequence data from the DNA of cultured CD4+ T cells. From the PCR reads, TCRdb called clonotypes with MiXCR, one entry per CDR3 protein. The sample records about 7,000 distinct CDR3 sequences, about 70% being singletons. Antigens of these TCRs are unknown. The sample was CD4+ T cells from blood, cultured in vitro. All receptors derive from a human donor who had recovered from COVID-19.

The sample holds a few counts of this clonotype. The CDR3 protein is CASSESQGGIGNQPQHF. The DNA of the CDR3 is TGTGCCAGCAGTGAAAGCCAGGGGGGTATAGGCAATCAGCCCCAGCATTTT. The chain combines TRBV2 with TRBJ1-5; TRBD1 matches at 7 bases. The CDR3 loop spans 17 amino acids. CDR1 SNHLY and CDR2 FYNNEI come from the germline V gene. Trimming removed 2 bases from V and 2 bases from J; junction bases left unmatched: 9.

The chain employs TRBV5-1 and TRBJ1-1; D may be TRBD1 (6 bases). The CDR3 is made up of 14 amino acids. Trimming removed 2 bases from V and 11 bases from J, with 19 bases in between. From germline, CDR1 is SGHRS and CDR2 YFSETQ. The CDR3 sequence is CASSLREGGAAAFF. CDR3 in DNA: TGCGCCAGCAGCTTAAGAGAAGGGGGGGCGGCGGCTTTCTTT.

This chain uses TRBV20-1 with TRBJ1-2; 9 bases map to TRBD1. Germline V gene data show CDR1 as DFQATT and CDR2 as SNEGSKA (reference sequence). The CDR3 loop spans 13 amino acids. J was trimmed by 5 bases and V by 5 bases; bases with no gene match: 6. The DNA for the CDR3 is TGCAGTGCTCTACAGGGGGCAGGTTATGGCTACACCTTC. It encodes CSALQGAGYGYTF.

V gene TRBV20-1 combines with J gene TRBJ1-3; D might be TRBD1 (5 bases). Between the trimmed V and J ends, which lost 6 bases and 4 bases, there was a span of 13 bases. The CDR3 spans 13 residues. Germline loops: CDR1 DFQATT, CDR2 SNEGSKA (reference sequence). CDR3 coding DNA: TGCAGTGCCACAAGGGACGGGGGAAACACCATATATTTT. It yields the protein CSATRDGGNTIYF.

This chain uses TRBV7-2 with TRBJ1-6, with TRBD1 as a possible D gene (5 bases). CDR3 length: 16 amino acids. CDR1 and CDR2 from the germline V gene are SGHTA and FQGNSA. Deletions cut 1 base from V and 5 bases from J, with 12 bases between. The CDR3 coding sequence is TGTGCCAGCAGCTTAGGGGAGGGACTGCATAATTCACCCCTCCACTTT. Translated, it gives CASSLGEGLHNSPLHF.

The CDR3 bases are TGCAGTGCTAGAACCCGCCTTGACAGGGTTGGGGCCAACGTCCTGACTTTC. Translated, it gives CSARTRLDRVGANVLTF. The chain links TRBV20-1 to TRBJ2-6; 7 bases line up with TRBD1. CDR3 length: 17 residues. J lost 3 bases, V lost 2 bases, and 10 bases had no gene match. CDR1 and CDR2 (germline): DFQATT, SNEGSKA (reference sequence).

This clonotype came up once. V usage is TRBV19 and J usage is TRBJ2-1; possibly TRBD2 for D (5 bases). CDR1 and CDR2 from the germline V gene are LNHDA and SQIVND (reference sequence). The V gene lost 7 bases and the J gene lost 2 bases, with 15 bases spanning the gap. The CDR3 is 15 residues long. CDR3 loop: CASTSPGSAYNEQFF. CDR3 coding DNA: TGTGCCAGTACCAGCCCGGGAAGCGCCTACAATGAGCAGTTCTTC.

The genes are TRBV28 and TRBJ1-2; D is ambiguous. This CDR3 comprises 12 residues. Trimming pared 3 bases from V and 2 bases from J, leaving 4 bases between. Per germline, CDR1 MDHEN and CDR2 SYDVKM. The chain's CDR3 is CASSLINYGYTF. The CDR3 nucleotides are TGTGCCAGCAGTTTGATAAACTATGGCTACACCTTC.

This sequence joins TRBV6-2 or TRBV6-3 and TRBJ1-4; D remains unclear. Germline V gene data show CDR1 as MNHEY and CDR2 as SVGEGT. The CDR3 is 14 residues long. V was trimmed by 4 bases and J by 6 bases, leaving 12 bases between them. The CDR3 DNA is TGTGCCAGCAGTTCCACTCTGGTTGATGAAAAACTGTTTTTT. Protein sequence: CASSSTLVDEKLFF.

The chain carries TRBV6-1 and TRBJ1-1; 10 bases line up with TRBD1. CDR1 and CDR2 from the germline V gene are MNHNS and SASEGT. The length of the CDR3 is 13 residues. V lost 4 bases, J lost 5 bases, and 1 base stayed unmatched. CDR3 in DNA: TGTGCCAGCAGTGTGGACAGGGGGACTGAAGCTTTCTTT. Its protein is CASSVDRGTEAFF.

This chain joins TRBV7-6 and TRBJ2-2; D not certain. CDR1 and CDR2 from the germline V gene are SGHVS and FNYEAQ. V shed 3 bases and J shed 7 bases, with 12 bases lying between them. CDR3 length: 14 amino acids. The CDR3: CASSLSDGVGELFF. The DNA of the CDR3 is TGTGCCAGCAGCTTGAGCGATGGGGTCGGGGAGCTGTTTTTT. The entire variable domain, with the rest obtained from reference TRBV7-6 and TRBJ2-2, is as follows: GAGVSQSPRYKVTKRGQDVALRCDPISGHVSLYWYRQALGQGPEFLTYFNYEAQQDKSGLPNDRFSAERPEGSISTLTIQRTEQRDSAMYRCASSLSDGVGELFFGEGSRLTVL.

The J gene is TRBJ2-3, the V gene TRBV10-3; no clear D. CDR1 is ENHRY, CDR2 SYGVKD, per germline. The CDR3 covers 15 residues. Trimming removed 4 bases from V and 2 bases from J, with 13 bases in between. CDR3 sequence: CAISVGDPNTDTQYF. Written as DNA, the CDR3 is TGTGCCATCAGTGTCGGAGACCCAAACACAGATACGCAGTATTTT.

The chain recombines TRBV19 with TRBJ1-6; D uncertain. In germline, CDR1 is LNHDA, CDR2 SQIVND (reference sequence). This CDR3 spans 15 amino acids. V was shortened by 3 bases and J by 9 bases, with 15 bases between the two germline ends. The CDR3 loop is CASSIQADRTSPLHF. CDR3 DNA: TGTGCCAGTAGTATCCAGGCGGATCGTACTTCACCCCTCCACTTT.

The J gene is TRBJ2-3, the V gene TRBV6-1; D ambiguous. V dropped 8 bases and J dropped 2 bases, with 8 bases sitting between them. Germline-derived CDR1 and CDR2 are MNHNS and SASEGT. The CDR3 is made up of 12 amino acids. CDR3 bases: TGTGCCAGCCAGGACCCCACAGATACGCAGTATTTT. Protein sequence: CASQDPTDTQYF.

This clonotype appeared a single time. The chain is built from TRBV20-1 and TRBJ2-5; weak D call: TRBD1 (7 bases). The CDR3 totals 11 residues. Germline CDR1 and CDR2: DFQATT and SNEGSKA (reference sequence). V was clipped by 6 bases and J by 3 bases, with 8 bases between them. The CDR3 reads CSARGEETQYF. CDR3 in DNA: TGCAGTGCCAGGGGGGAAGAGACCCAGTACTTC.

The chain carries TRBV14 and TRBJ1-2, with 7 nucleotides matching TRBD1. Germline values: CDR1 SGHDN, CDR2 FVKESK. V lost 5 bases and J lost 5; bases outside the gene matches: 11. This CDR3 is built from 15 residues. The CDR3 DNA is TGTGCCAGCAGCACCCGACAGGGTCTGCTGTATGGCTACACCTTC. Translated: CASSTRQGLLYGYTF.

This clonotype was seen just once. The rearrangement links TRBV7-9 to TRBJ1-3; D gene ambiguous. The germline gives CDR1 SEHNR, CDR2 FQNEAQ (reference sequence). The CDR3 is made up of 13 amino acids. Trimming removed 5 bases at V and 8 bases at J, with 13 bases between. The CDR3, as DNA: TGTGCCAGCAGCCTTGGGGAAAGGGACACCATATATTTT. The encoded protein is CASSLGERDTIYF. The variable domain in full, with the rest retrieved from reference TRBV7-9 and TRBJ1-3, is DTGVSQNPRHKITKRGQNVTFRCDPISEHNRLYWYRQTLGQGPEFLTYFQNEAQLEKSRLLSDRFSAERPKGSFSTLEIQRTEQGDSAMYLCASSLGERDTIYFGEGSWLTVV.

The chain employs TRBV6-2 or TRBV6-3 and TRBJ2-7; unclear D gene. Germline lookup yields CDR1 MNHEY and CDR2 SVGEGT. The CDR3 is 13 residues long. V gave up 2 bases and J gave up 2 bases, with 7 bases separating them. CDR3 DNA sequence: TGTGCCAGCAGTTACAAGTCGGCCTACGAGCAGTACTTC. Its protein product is CASSYKSAYEQYF.

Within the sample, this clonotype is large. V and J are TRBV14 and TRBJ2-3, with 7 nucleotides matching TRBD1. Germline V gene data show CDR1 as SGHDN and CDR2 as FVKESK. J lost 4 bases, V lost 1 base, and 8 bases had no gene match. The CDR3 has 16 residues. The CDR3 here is CASSQARGMVADTQYF. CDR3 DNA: TGTGCCAGCAGCCAAGCCAGGGGGATGGTCGCAGATACGCAGTATTTT.

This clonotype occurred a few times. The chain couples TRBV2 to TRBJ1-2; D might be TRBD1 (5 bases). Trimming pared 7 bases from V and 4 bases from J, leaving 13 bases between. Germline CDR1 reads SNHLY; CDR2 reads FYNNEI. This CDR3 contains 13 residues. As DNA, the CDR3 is TGTGCCAGCAAACCCAGGGTAGGCTATGGCTACACCTTC. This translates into CASKPRVGYGYTF.

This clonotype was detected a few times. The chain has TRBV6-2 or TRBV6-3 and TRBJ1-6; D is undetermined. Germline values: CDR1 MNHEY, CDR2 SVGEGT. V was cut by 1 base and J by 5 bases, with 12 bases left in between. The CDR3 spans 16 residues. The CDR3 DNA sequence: TGTGCCAGCAGTTACTTCGCCGCACCGGATAATTCACCCCTCCACTTT. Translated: CASSYFAAPDNSPLHF.

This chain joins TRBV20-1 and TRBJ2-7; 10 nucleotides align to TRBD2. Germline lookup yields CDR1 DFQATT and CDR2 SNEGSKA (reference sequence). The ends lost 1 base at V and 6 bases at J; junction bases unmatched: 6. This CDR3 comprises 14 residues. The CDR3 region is CSARGWTSGPEQYF. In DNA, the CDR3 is TGCAGTGCTAGAGGATGGACTAGCGGACCCGAGCAGTACTTC.

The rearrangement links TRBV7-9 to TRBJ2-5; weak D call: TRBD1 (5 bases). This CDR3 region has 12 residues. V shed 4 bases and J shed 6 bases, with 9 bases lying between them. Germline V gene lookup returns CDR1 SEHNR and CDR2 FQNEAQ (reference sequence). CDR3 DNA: TGTGCCAGCAGCTGGGGCACCCAGACCCAGTACTTC. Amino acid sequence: CASSWGTQTQYF.

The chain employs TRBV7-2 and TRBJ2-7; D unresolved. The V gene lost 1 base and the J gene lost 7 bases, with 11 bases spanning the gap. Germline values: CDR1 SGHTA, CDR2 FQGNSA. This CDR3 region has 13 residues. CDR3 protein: CASSLDFLREQYF. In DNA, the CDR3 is TGTGCCAGCAGCTTAGACTTTCTACGAGAGCAGTACTTC. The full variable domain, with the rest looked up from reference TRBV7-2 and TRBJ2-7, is GAGVSQSPSNKVTEKGKDVELRCDPISGHTALYWYRQSLGQGLEFLIYFQGNSAPDKSGLPSDRFSAERTGGSVSTLTIQRTQQEDSAVYLCASSLDFLREQYFGPGTRLTVT.

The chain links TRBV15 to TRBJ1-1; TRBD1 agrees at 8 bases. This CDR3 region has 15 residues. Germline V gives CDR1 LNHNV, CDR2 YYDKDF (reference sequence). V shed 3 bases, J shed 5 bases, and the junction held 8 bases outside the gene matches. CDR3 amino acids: CATSSETGGRTEAFF. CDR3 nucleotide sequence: TGTGCCACCAGCAGTGAAACAGGGGGAAGAACTGAAGCTTTCTTT.

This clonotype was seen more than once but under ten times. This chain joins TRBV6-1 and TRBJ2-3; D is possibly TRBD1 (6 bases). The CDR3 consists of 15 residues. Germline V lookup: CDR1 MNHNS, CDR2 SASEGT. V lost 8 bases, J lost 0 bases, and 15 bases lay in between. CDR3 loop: CASFQDSPSTDTQYF. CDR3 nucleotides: TGTGCCAGCTTCCAGGACAGCCCTAGCACAGATACGCAGTATTTT.

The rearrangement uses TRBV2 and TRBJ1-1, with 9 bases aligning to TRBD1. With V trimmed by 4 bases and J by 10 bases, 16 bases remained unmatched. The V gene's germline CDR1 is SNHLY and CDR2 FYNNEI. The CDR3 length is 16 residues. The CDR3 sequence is CASSVSRGQGLLRAFF. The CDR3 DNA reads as TGTGCCAGCAGTGTGTCGAGGGGACAGGGCTTGTTGAGAGCTTTCTTT.

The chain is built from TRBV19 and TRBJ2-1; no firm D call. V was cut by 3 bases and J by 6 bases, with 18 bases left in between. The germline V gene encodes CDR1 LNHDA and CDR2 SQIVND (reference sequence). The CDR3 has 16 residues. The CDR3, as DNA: TGTGCCAGTAGTATCCTCCGCAATAGCATTTCCAATGAGCAGTTCTTC. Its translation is CASSILRNSISNEQFF. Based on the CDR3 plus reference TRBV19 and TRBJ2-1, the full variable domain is DGGITQSPKYLFRKEGQNVTLSCEQNLNHDAMYWYRQDPGQGLRLIYYSQIVNDFQKGDIAEGYSVSREKKESFPLTVTSAQKNPTAFYLCASSILRNSISNEQFFGPGTRLTVL.

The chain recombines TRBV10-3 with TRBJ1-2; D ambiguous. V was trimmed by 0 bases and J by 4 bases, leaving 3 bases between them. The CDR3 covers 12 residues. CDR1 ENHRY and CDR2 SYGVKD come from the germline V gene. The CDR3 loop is CAISESSYGYTF. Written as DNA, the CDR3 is TGTGCCATCAGTGAGTCTAGCTATGGCTACACCTTC.